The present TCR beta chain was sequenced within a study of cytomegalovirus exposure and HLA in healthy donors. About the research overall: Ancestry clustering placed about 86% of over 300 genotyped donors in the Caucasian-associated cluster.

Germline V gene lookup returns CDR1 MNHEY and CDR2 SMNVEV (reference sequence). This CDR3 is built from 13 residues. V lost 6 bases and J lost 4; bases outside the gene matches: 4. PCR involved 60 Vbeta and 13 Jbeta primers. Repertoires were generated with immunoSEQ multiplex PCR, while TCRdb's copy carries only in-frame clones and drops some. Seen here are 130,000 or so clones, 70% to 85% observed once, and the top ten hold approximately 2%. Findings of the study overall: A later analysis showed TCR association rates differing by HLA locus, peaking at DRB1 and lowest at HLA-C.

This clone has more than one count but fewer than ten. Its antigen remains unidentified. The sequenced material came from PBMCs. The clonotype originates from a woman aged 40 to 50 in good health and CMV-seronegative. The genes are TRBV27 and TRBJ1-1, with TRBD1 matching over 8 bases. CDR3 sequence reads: CASRDRGGTEAFF. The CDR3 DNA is TGTGCCAGCAGAGACAGGGGCGGCACTGAAGCTTTCTTT.